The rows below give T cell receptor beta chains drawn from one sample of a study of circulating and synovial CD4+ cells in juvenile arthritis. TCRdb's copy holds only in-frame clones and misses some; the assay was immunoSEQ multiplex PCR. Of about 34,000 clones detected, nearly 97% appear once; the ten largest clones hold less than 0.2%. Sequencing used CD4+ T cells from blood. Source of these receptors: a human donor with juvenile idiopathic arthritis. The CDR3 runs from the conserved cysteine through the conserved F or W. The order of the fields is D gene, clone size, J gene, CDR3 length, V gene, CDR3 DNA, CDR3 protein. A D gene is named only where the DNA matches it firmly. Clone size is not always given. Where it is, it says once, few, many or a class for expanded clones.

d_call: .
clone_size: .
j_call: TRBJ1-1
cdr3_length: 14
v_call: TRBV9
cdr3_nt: TGTGCCAGCAGCAGAGGACAAATGAACACTGAAGCTTTCTTT
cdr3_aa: CASSRGQMNTEAFF

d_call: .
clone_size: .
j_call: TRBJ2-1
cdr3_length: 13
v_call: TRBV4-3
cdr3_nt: TGCGCCAGCAGCCAAGCCGCGTTAGATGAGCAGTTCTTC
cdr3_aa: CASSQAALDEQFF

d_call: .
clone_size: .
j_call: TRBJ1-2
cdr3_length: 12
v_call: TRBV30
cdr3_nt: TGTGCCTGGAGTGGGACAAACTATGGCTACACCTTC
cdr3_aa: CAWSGTNYGYTF

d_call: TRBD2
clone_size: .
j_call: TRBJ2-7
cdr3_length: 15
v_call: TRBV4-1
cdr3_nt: TGCGCCAGCAGCCAACCGACTAGCGGGACATACGAGCAGTACTTC
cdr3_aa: CASSQPTSGTYEQYF

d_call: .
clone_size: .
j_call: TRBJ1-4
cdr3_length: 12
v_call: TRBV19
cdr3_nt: TGTGCCAGTAGTATTTCGGGGGAAAAACTGTTTTTT
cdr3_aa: CASSISGEKLFF

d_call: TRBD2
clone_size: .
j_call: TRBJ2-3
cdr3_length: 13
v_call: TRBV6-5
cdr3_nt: TGTGCCAGCCTAGGACTAGCGTCAGATACGCAGTATTTT
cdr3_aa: CASLGLASDTQYF

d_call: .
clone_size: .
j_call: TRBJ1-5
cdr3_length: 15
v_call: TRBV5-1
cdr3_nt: TGCGCCAGCAGCAAAACCCCGGGGGATAATCAGCCCCAGCATTTT
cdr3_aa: CASSKTPGDNQPQHF

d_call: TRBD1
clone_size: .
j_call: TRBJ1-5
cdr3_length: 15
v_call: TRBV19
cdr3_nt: TGTGCCAGTAGTATCGGGACAGCCATCAATCAGCCCCAGCATTTT
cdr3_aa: CASSIGTAINQPQHF

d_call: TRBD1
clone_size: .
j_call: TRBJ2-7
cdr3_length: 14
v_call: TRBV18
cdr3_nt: TGTGCCAGCTCACCACGGACAGGGGGCGACGAGCAGTACTTC
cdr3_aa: CASSPRTGGDEQYF

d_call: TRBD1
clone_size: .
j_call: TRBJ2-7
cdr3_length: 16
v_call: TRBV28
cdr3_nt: TGTGCCAGCAGCGTCCCGGGACAGCCTTCTATCTACGAGCAGTACTTC
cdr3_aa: CASSVPGQPSIYEQYF

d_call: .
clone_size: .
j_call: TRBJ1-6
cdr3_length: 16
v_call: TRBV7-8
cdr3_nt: TGTGCCAGCAGCGCCCCCAGGGTTAACTATAATTCACCCCTCCACTTT
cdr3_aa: CASSAPRVNYNSPLHF

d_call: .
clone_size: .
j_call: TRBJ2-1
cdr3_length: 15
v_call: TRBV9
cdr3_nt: TGTGCCAGCAGCTCAGGGGCCCCTACCTACAATGAGCAGTTCTTC
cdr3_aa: CASSSGAPTYNEQFF

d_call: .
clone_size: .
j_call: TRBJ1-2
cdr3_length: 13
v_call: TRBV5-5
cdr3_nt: TGTGCCAGCAGCTTGGGAGGGAACTATGGCTACACCTTC
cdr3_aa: CASSLGGNYGYTF

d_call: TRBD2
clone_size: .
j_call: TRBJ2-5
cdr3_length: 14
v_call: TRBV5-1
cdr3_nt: TGCGCCAGCAGCCCCAGACTAGCGTGGGAGACCCAGTACTTC
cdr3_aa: CASSPRLAWETQYF

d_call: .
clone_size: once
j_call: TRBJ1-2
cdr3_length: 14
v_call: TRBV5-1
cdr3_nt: TGCGCCAGCAGCTTGGATCGGCAGGTTAATGGCTACACCTTC
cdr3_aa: CASSLDRQVNGYTF

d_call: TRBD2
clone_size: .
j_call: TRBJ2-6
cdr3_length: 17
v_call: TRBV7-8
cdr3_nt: TGTGCCAGCAGCAGACTAGCGGGGACCTCTGGGGCCAACGTCCTGACTTTC
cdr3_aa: CASSRLAGTSGANVLTF

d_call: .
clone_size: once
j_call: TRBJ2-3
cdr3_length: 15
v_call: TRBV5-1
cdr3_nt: TGCGCCAGCAGCTTGGTAGGACCGAAGGGGGATACGCAGTATTTT
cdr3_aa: CASSLVGPKGDTQYF

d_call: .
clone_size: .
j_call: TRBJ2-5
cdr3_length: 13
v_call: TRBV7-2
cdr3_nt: TGTGCCAGCAGCCTGAGGAGGAGAGAGACCCAGTACTTC
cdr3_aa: CASSLRRRETQYF

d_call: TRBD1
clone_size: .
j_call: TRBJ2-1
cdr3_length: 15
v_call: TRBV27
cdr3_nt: TGTGCCAGCAGTTATGACAGGGACTCCTACAATGAGCAGTTCTTC
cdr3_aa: CASSYDRDSYNEQFF

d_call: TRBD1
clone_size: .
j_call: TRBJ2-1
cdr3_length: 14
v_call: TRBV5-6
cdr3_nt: TGTGCCAGCAGCTTGAGGACAGGGGTCAATGAGCAGTTCTTC
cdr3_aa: CASSLRTGVNEQFF

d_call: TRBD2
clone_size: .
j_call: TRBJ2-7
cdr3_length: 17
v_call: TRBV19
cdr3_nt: TGTGCCAGTAGTATAAGGGCGGGAGTTGATTTTTTCTACGAGCAGTACTTC
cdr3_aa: CASSIRAGVDFFYEQYF

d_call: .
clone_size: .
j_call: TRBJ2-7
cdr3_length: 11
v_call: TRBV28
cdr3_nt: TGTGCCTGTAGCGGTCCCTACGAGCAGTACTTC
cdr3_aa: CACSGPYEQYF

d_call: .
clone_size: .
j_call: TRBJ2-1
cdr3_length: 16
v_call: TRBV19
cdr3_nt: TGTGCCAGTAGTCCCAGGGGAGGGGCTTTATACAATGAGCAGTTCTTC
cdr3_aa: CASSPRGGALYNEQFF

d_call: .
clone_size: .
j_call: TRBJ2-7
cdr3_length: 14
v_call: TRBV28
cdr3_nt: TGTGCCAGCAGATTGGGGCTACGCAAGTACGAGCAGTACTTC
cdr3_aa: CASRLGLRKYEQYF